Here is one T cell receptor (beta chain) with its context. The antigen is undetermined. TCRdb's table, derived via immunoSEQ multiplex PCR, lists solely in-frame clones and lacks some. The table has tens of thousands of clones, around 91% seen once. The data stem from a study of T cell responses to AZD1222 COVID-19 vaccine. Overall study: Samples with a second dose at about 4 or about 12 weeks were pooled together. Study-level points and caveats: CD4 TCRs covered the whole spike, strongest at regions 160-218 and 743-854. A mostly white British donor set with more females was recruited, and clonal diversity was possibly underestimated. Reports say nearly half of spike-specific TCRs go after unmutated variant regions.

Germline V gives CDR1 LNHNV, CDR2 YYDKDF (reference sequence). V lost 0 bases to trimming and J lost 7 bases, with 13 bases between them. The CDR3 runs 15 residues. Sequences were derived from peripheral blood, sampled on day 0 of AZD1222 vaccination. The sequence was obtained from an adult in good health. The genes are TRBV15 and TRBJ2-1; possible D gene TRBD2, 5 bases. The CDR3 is CATSRDLAGRNEQFF. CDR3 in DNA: TGTGCCACCAGCAGAGATCTAGCCGGACGGAATGAGCAGTTCTTC.